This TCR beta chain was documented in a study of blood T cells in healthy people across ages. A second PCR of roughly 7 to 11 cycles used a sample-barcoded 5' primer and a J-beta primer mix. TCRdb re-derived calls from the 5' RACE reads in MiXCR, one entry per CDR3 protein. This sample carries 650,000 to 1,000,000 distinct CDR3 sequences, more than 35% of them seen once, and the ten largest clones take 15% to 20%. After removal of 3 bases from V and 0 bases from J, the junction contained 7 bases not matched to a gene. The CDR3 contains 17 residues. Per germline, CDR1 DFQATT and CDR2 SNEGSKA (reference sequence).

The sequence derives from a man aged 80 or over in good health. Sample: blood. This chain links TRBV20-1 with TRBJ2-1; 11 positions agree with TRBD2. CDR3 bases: TGCAGTGCTAGGTGGACTAGCGGGCCGAGCTCCTACAATGAGCAGTTCTTC. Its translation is CSARWTSGPSSYNEQFF.